These T cell receptor beta chains were read from a single sample in a study of cytomegalovirus exposure and HLA in healthy donors. Using immunoSEQ multiplex PCR, the repertoire was profiled, and TCRdb retains in-frame clones only, with some absent. This table has roughly 240,000 clones, 87% appearing once. Sequencing was done on a sample of PBMCs. The source is a man aged 18 to 35 in good health and CMV-seronegative. CDR3s include the opening cysteine and the closing phenylalanine or tryptophan. D genes are given only for firm matches. A clone size is listed for some rows: how often the clone was seen (once, few, many), or a class if it is expanded.

V: TRBV9
D: -
J: TRBJ2-3
size: -
DNA: TGTGCCAGCAGCGTAGACGGGGGCACAGATACGCAGTATTTT
CDR3: CASSVDGGTDTQYF

V: TRBV27
D: -
J: TRBJ2-5
size: -
DNA: TGTGCCAGCAGGGACCTAGCGACCCAAGAGACCCAGTACTTC
CDR3: CASRDLATQETQYF

V: TRBV28
D: -
J: TRBJ2-7
size: once
DNA: TGTGCCAGCAGTTTGCCCGACAGACCCTACGAGCAGTACTTC
CDR3: CASSLPDRPYEQYF

V: TRBV5-4
D: -
J: TRBJ2-7
size: -
DNA: TGTGCCAGCAGCTTGAGGGACATTACCTACGAGCAGTACTTC
CDR3: CASSLRDITYEQYF

V: TRBV28
D: -
J: TRBJ1-3
size: -
DNA: TGTGCCAGCAGTTCCGCGCTTCAGGGAAGAAACACCATATATTTT
CDR3: CASSSALQGRNTIYF

V: TRBV2
D: -
J: TRBJ2-1
size: -
DNA: TGTGCCAGCAGTGAGGTCGGGAACTCCTACAATGAGCAGTTCTTC
CDR3: CASSEVGNSYNEQFF

V: TRBV19
D: TRBD2
J: TRBJ2-1
size: -
DNA: TGTGCCAGTAGTACCAGTAGCGGGGGTGAGCAGTTCTTC
CDR3: CASSTSSGGEQFF

V: TRBV7-2
D: -
J: TRBJ1-5
size: -
DNA: TGTGCCAGCAGCAAAGACAGGAACTTTCAGCCCCAGCATTTT
CDR3: CASSKDRNFQPQHF

V: TRBV6-1
D: -
J: TRBJ2-2
size: -
DNA: TGTGCCAGCAGTGCTGGTCAGGGGAACACCGGGGAGCTGTTTTTT
CDR3: CASSAGQGNTGELFF

V: TRBV29-1
D: TRBD1
J: TRBJ2-7
size: -
DNA: TGCAGCGTCGGGACAGGGGGCTACGAGCAGTACTTC
CDR3: CSVGTGGYEQYF

V: TRBV7-9
D: -
J: TRBJ2-7
size: -
DNA: TGTGCCAGCAGTGGTTACCCAGGGGCCAACGAGCAGTACTTC
CDR3: CASSGYPGANEQYF

V: TRBV19
D: -
J: TRBJ1-2
size: -
DNA: TGTGCCAGTAGTATAGCGGTGGGACTCTATGGCTACACCTTC
CDR3: CASSIAVGLYGYTF